The 24 T cell receptor beta chains below were found in one sample sequenced in a study of Ad26.COV2.S vaccination and SARS-CoV-2 variants. Only in-frame clones appear in the TCRdb table, and some are missing; sequencing was by immunoSEQ multiplex PCR. Among 440,000 or so clones listed, 90% were seen once. Treatment denoted: over 15 received Ad26.COV2.S at low or high dose, single or two shots; five or six received placebo; per-sample allocation not given. Following the first vaccine or placebo injection, samples were taken on day 63. The sample consisted of peripheral blood, taken in a trial of Ad26.COV2.S vaccine versus placebo. These TCRs come from a person aged 18-60 years who received the Ad26.COV2.S COVID-19 vaccine or a placebo.

CDR3 in DNA: TGTGCCTGGAGTCGCCGACAGGGGGCTAAAAGCAATCAGCCCCAGCATTTT. Translation gives CAWSRRQGAKSNQPQHF. The J gene is TRBJ1-5, the V gene TRBV30; TRBD1 matches at 10 bases. Germline V gives CDR1 GTSNPN, CDR2 SVGIG (reference sequence). With V trimmed by 2 bases and J by 1 base, 8 bases remained unmatched. This CDR3 has 17 residues. Complete variable domain (other parts from reference TRBV30 and TRBJ1-5): SQTIHQWPATLVQPVGSPLSLECTVEGTSNPNLYWYRQAAGRGLQLLFYSVGIGQISSEVPQNLSASRPQDRQFILSSKKLLLSDSGFYLCAWSRRQGAKSNQPQHFGDGTRLSIL.

V is TRBV3-1 (or the pseudogene TRBV3-2) and J is TRBJ2-2, with a weak D call TRBD1 (6 bases). The CDR3 sequence is 16 residues long. Per germline, CDR1 LGHDT and CDR2 YNNKEL (reference sequence). V gave up 2 bases and J gave up 4 bases, with 14 bases separating them. The CDR3 nucleotides read TGTGCCAGCAGCCAACAGGGGACCGGTAGCACCGGGGAGCTGTTTTTT. It translates to CASSQQGTGSTGELFF.

The genes are TRBV7-8 and TRBJ1-4; the D gene is possibly TRBD1 (6 bases). Germline V gives CDR1 SGHVS, CDR2 FQNEAQ. Between the trimmed V and J ends, which lost 1 base and 7 bases, there was a span of 13 bases. The CDR3 runs 15 residues. In nucleotides, the CDR3 is TGTGCCAGCAGCTTAGTAGGAGGGGGAGGTGAAAAACTGTTTTTT. Its translation is CASSLVGGGGEKLFF.

A note on this clone: The junction departs from the called germline gene at one end, perhaps through a read error. The chain joins TRBV6-2 or TRBV6-3 to TRBJ2-7, with 15 bases fitting TRBD2. Germline V CDR1 and CDR2: MNHEY, SVGEGT. The CDR3 contains 13 residues. The CDR3 nucleotides read TGTGCCAGCAGTCGGACTAGCGGGAGGGACTGCGAGTTC. Its protein product is CASSRTSGRDCEF.

The chain links TRBV4-3 to TRBJ2-1; 8 nucleotides agree with TRBD2. CDR1 and CDR2 from the germline V gene are LGHNA and YSLEER. V dropped 0 bases and J dropped 4; count of bases not matched to a gene: 8. CDR3 length: 17 residues. The CDR3 nucleotides are TGCGCCAGCAGCCAAGATAGCGGCCTAGCGGGTTACAATGAGCAGTTCTTC. Translating it yields CASSQDSGLAGYNEQFF.

Only a few counts were recorded for this clone. The chain recombines TRBV7-2 with TRBJ2-7, with 7 bases identical to TRBD2. The V and J ends lost 2 bases and 0 bases, in that order; junction bases with no gene match: 10. CDR3 length equals 17 residues. Germline V gives CDR1 SGHTA, CDR2 FQGNSA. The CDR3 DNA is TGTGCCAGCAGCTTACCCTTGAGCGGGGCAAGCTCCTACGAGCAGTACTTC. This sequence encodes CASSLPLSGASSYEQYF.

Only one count was recorded for this clone. V gene TRBV5-1 combines with J gene TRBJ2-5, with D tentatively TRBD2 (7 bases). The CDR3 covers 17 residues. Looked up from germline, CDR1 is SGHRS and CDR2 is YFSETQ. V was trimmed by 3 bases and J by 5 bases, leaving 23 bases between them. The CDR3 protein is CASSYPAGTGAGETQYF. Written as DNA, the CDR3 is TGCGCCAGCAGCTATCCAGCGGGAACGGGGGCTGGGGAGACCCAGTACTTC.

The V gene is TRBV16, the J gene TRBJ2-5; D gene unclear. Trimming took off 5 bases at V and 2 bases at J, with 3 bases between the two ends. CDR3 length equals 11 residues. CDR1 and CDR2 from the germline V gene are KGHSY and FQNENV. The CDR3 region has the DNA TGTGCCAGCAGCTCGCAAGAGACCCAGTACTTC. It is translated as CASSSQETQYF.

V and J are TRBV28 and TRBJ2-3; 9 bases are a match to TRBD1. From germline, CDR1 is MDHEN and CDR2 SYDVKM. The V segment lost 5 bases and the J segment 5 bases; nucleotides outside the gene matches: 11. CDR3 length equals 16 residues. CDR3: CASSPHGTGLGDTQYF. The CDR3 nucleotides read TGTGCCAGCAGTCCCCACGGGACAGGGTTGGGAGATACGCAGTATTTT. Supplemented by reference TRBV28 and TRBJ2-3, the full variable domain reads DVKVTQSSRYLVKRTGEKVFLECVQDMDHENMFWYRQDPGLGLRLIYFSYDVKMKEKGDIPEGYSVSREKKERFSLILESASTNQTSMYLCASSPHGTGLGDTQYFGPGTRLTVL.

V is TRBV5-1 and J is TRBJ2-1; 13 bases map to TRBD2. Germline CDR1 is SGHRS and CDR2 is YFSETQ. This CDR3 contains 17 residues. Trimming removed 1 base from V and 2 bases from J; junction bases left unmatched: 3. CDR3 DNA: TGCGCCAGCAGCTTGCGACTAGCGGGAGGACCCTACAATGAGCAGTTCTTC. Encoded protein: CASSLRLAGGPYNEQFF.

With respect to this clone: Other DNA sequences of this sample code for an identical CDR3. The chain employs TRBV9 and TRBJ1-1, with 9 bases lining up with TRBD1. The CDR3 contains 15 residues. Germline V gives CDR1 SGDLS, CDR2 YYNGEE. V lost 0 bases and J lost 1; bases outside the gene matches: 1. This chain's CDR3 is CASSVGGQGNTEAFF. In DNA, the CDR3 is TGTGCCAGCAGCGTAGGGGGACAGGGGAACACTGAAGCTTTCTTT. Full variable domain (outside the CDR3, taken from reference TRBV9 and TRBJ1-1): DSGVTQTPKHLITATGQRVTLRCSPRSGDLSVYWYQQSLDQGLQFLIQYYNGEERAKGNILERFSAQQFPDLHSELNLSSLELGDSALYFCASSVGGQGNTEAFFGQGTRLTVV.

The chain carries TRBV19 and TRBJ1-5, with TRBD1 identical over 7 bases. CDR1 is LNHDA, CDR2 SQIVND, per germline (reference sequence). The CDR3 runs to 15 residues. The V gene end was trimmed by 5 bases and the J gene end by 7 bases; junction bases not matched to a gene: 11. CDR3 in amino acids: CASSAETGYGQPQHF. CDR3 sequence (DNA): TGTGCCAGTAGTGCCGAGACAGGGTACGGACAGCCCCAGCATTTT.

The CDR3 bases are TGTGCCAGCAGTTATACTACGGCCTACGAGCAGTACTTC. Residues: CASSYTTAYEQYF. The chain uses TRBV7-2 and TRBJ2-7, with no clear D. The CDR3 length is 13 residues. CDR1 and CDR2 (germline): SGHTA, FQGNSA. Trimming took off 6 bases at V and 2 bases at J, with 11 bases between the two ends.

The chain combines TRBV5-1 with TRBJ2-3; 13 bases are shared with TRBD2. Germline lookup yields CDR1 SGHRS and CDR2 YFSETQ. This CDR3 contains 16 residues. The ends lost 4 bases at V and 1 base at J; junction bases unmatched: 3. This chain's CDR3 is CASSPGLAGGTDTQYF. CDR3 nucleotides: TGCGCCAGCAGCCCCGGACTAGCGGGAGGCACAGATACGCAGTATTTT.

A remark on this clone: Other DNA sequences in the sample encode the same CDR3. The chain is built from TRBV9 and TRBJ2-2, with 9 bases matching TRBD1. The CDR3 consists of 15 residues. With V trimmed by 0 bases and J by 5 bases, 2 bases remained unmatched. The germline V gene has CDR1 SGDLS and CDR2 YYNGEE. CDR3 loop: CASSVAGTGTGELFF. The CDR3 DNA follows: TGTGCCAGCAGCGTAGCCGGGACAGGGACCGGGGAGCTGTTTTTT.

This chain links TRBV18 with TRBJ1-1; D gene ambiguous. V shed 10 bases and J shed 1 base, with 13 bases lying between them. The CDR3 totals 13 residues. The germline V gene encodes CDR1 KGHSH and CDR2 LQKENI. The DNA of the CDR3 is TGTGCCAACTCGCTTAATACGAACACTGAAGCTTTCTTT. This gives the protein CANSLNTNTEAFF.

The chain uses TRBV27 and TRBJ2-7; D tentatively fits TRBD1 or TRBD2 (5 bases each). The germline CDR1 and CDR2 sequences are MNHEY and SMNVEV (reference sequence). The germline V and J ends were trimmed by 3 bases and 9 bases, with 21 bases remaining between them. The CDR3 is 15 residues long. The CDR3 bases are TGTGCCAGCAGTTTGGGACGTAAGTCCTACGATGGGCAGTACTTC. Amino acids: CASSLGRKSYDGQYF.

V and J are TRBV15 and TRBJ2-7, with 7 bases aligning to TRBD2. CDR3 size: 15 residues. V lost 3 bases to trimming and J lost 1 base; unmatched junction nucleotides: 6. Germline-derived CDR1 and CDR2 are LNHNV and YYDKDF (reference sequence). The CDR3 spells CATSRGRAQSYEQYF. The CDR3 DNA reads as TGTGCCACCAGCAGGGGGAGGGCCCAGTCCTACGAGCAGTACTTC.

The chain recombines TRBV7-2 with TRBJ2-1; 9 nucleotides match TRBD2. The CDR3 contains 14 residues. The V gene end was trimmed by 6 bases and the J gene end by 8 bases; junction bases not matched to a gene: 8. Germline V gene sequence: CDR1 SGHTA, CDR2 FQGNSA. In nucleotides, the CDR3 is TGTGCCAGCAGGCTCGGGGTAGCGGGAGATGAGCAGTTCTTC. Its protein is CASRLGVAGDEQFF.

The chain joins TRBV6-2 or TRBV6-3 to TRBJ2-3; tentatively, D is TRBD2 (5 bases). The germline V gene encodes CDR1 MNHEY and CDR2 SVGEGT. The CDR3 runs to 14 residues. Trimming took 2 bases from V and 2 from J, leaving 8 bases between them. CDR3 nucleotide sequence: TGTGCCAGCAGTTACGAGGGCTACACAGATACGCAGTATTTT. Translation gives CASSYEGYTDTQYF.

The rearrangement links TRBV19 to TRBJ1-1; unclear D gene. V was clipped by 4 bases and J by 4 bases, with 10 bases between them. Germline CDR1 LNHDA, CDR2 SQIVND (reference sequence). The CDR3 length is 13 residues. The chain's CDR3 is CASSKGIGTEAFF. The CDR3 DNA reads TGTGCCAGTAGTAAGGGTATAGGCACTGAAGCTTTCTTT.

V is TRBV13 and J is TRBJ2-2; D is possibly TRBD1 or TRBD2 (6 bases each). Per the germline V gene, CDR1 is PRHDT and CDR2 is FYEKMQ (reference sequence). Trimming removed 5 bases from V and 8 bases from J, with 15 bases in between. The CDR3 has 14 amino acids. CDR3 bases: TGTGCCAGCAGCCCCGAGGGGGGCGCAGGGGAGCTGTTTTTT. Its protein is CASSPEGGAGELFF.

The chain joins TRBV25-1 to TRBJ2-6; D may be TRBD1 or TRBD2 (5 bases each). The CDR3 extends over 14 amino acids. V dropped 7 bases and J dropped 4 bases, with 11 bases sitting between them. CDR1 and CDR2 (germline): MGHDK, SYGVNS. The CDR3 loop is CASTPGAGANVLTF. CDR3 sequence (DNA): TGTGCCAGCACCCCCGGGGCGGGGGCCAACGTCCTGACTTTC.

This chain uses TRBV7-9 with TRBJ1-5, with 9 bases matching TRBD1. This CDR3 spans 14 amino acids. With V trimmed by 5 bases and J by 5 bases, 4 bases remained unmatched. Germline values: CDR1 SEHNR, CDR2 FQNEAQ (reference sequence). CDR3 protein: CASSQDRGDQPQHF. CDR3 coding DNA: TGTGCCAGCAGCCAGGACAGGGGTGATCAGCCCCAGCATTTT.